The 9 T cell receptor beta chains presented below share a single source sample, sequenced in a study of blood T cell repertoires in COVID-19. Only in-frame clones appear in the TCRdb table, and some are missing; sequencing was by immunoSEQ multiplex PCR. The sample yields about 170,000 clones, 89% seen once. What was sequenced was PBMCs or T cells enriched from blood (not recorded which). Source of these receptors: a woman aged 18-35 years who had recovered from COVID-19.

The chain links TRBV13 to TRBJ2-7; D not certain. Trimming cost V 4 bases and J 2 bases, with 6 bases left between them. CDR1 is PRHDT, CDR2 FYEKMQ, per germline (reference sequence). The CDR3 extends over 12 amino acids. DNA of the CDR3: TGTGCCAGCAGCTCCCGGGCCTACGAGCAGTACTTC. Its protein is CASSSRAYEQYF.

This sequence joins TRBV19 and TRBJ2-7; D perhaps matches TRBD2 (6 bases). The V gene lost 6 bases and the J gene lost 2 bases, with 11 bases spanning the gap. CDR1 and CDR2 from the germline V gene are LNHDA and SQIVND (reference sequence). CDR3 length: 13 amino acids. CDR3 sequence (DNA): TGTGCCAGTAGGGGGACTCTGACCTACGAGCAGTACTTC. Its protein product is CASRGTLTYEQYF.

The chain joins TRBV19 to TRBJ1-5; D may be TRBD1 (5 bases). V was trimmed by 5 bases and J by 0 bases, leaving 20 bases between them. CDR1 is LNHDA, CDR2 SQIVND, per germline (reference sequence). The CDR3 extends over 18 amino acids. CDR3 nucleotides: TGTGCCAGTAGTGCAATGGCCCGGGGGAAACATAGCAATCAGCCCCAGCATTTT. Its protein product is CASSAMARGKHSNQPQHF.

This chain links TRBV19 with TRBJ2-2; D uncertain. The CDR3 totals 13 residues. The germline CDR1 and CDR2 sequences are LNHDA and SQIVND (reference sequence). The V end was cut by 8 bases, the J end by 4 bases, with 11 bases between. The CDR3 DNA is TGTGCCAGTGCGGTCGGCGTCACCGGGGAGCTGTTTTTT. Encoded protein: CASAVGVTGELFF.

The rearrangement links TRBV1 to TRBJ2-3; the table's D call, TRBD2, was not checked against the DNA. TRBV1 corresponds to a pseudogene. The CDR3 consists of 22 residues. CDR3: CTSSLWLAGANAGTLFTDTQYF. The CDR3 DNA is TGCACCAGCAGCCTCTGGCTAGCGGGAGCGAACGCCGGAACCCTCTTCACAGATACGCAGTATTTT.

The V and J genes are TRBV27 and TRBJ2-7; 9 bases line up with TRBD1. The CDR3 has 15 residues. Germline V lookup: CDR1 MNHEY, CDR2 SMNVEV (reference sequence). V lost 11 bases and J lost 0; bases outside the gene matches: 11. CDR3 sequence: CAGSPSTGGSYEQYF. DNA for the CDR3: TGTGCCGGGAGTCCCTCGACAGGGGGCTCCTACGAGCAGTACTTC.

V gene TRBV7-9 combines with J gene TRBJ1-4; TRBD1 matches at 8 bases. V trimming: 5 bases; J trimming: 0 bases; junction bases outside the gene matches: 8. Germline CDR1 reads SEHNR; CDR2 reads FQNEAQ (reference sequence). The CDR3 extends over 17 amino acids. In DNA form, the CDR3 reads TGTGCCAGCAGCCCCACAGGGGGAGTCGCAACTAATGAAAAACTGTTTTTT. Residues: CASSPTGGVATNEKLFF.

The rearrangement links TRBV19 to TRBJ2-7, with D possibly matching TRBD2 (6 bases). The CDR3 is 13 residues long. Between the trimmed V and J ends, which lost 5 bases and 6 bases, there was a span of 14 bases. Germline values: CDR1 LNHDA, CDR2 SQIVND (reference sequence). The CDR3 DNA follows: TGTGCCAGTAGTCTAGGGGCGGGAAGCGAGCAGTACTTC. Translated, it gives CASSLGAGSEQYF. The full variable domain, completed using reference TRBV19 and TRBJ2-7, is DGGITQSPKYLFRKEGQNVTLSCEQNLNHDAMYWYRQDPGQGLRLIYYSQIVNDFQKGDIAEGYSVSREKKESFPLTVTSAQKNPTAFYLCASSLGAGSEQYFGPGTRLTVT.

The chain has TRBV18 and TRBJ2-1, with D maybe TRBD2 (5 bases). The CDR3 covers 12 residues. CDR1 KGHSH and CDR2 LQKENI come from the germline V gene. V lost 4 bases and J lost 10, with 11 bases in between. In DNA, the CDR3 is TGTGCCAGCTCACTTCAGACTAAAGAGCAGTTCTTC. It specifies CASSLQTKEQFF.